Following are 18 T cell receptor beta chains from one sample sequenced in a study of cytomegalovirus exposure and HLA in healthy donors. Amplification used 60 Vbeta primers and 13 Jbeta primers. Sequencing was performed with immunoSEQ multiplex PCR; in TCRdb, only in-frame clones are kept and a portion is missing. The table has some 180,000 clones, 75% to 85% seen once. Sequencing used PBMCs. All receptors derive from a man between 18 and 29 years old in good health and CMV-seronegative.

The chain links TRBV11-3 to TRBJ1-1; a possible D gene is TRBD1 (6 bases). Looked up from germline, CDR1 is SGHNT and CDR2 is YENEEA. V was trimmed by 1 base and J by 4 bases, leaving 16 bases between them. The CDR3 runs 16 residues. The CDR3 protein is CASSLGFRGALTEAFF. The DNA of the CDR3 is TGTGCCAGCAGCTTAGGATTTCGGGGGGCGCTCACTGAAGCTTTCTTT. The full variable domain, its missing parts supplied by reference TRBV11-3 and TRBJ1-1, is EAGVVQSPRYKIIEKKQPVAFWCNPISGHNTLYWYLQNLGQGPELLIRYENEEAVDDSQLPKDRFSAERLKGVDSTLKIQPAELGDSAVYLCASSLGFRGALTEAFFGQGTRLTVV.

The chain uses TRBV2 and TRBJ1-3; D ambiguous. The CDR3 has 16 residues. Trimming removed 2 bases from V and 0 bases from J, with 11 bases in between. Per germline, CDR1 SNHLY and CDR2 FYNNEI. The DNA for the CDR3 is TGTGCCAGCAGTGAATTGCGGCTTCCCTCTGGAAACACCATATATTTT. Translated: CASSELRLPSGNTIYF. The whole variable domain, filled in from reference TRBV2 and TRBJ1-3, reads EPEVTQTPSHQVTQMGQEVILRCVPISNHLYFYWYRQILGQKVEFLVSFYNNEISEKSEIFDDQFSVERPDGSNFTLKIRSTKLEDSAMYFCASSELRLPSGNTIYFGEGSWLTVV.

V usage is TRBV7-6 and J usage is TRBJ2-1; D might be TRBD2 (5 bases). V lost 3 bases and J lost 0, with 12 bases in between. Per germline, CDR1 SGHVS and CDR2 FNYEAQ. The CDR3 runs 16 residues. The CDR3 reads CASSLGLAGSYNEQFF. The CDR3 DNA follows: TGTGCCAGCAGCTTGGGCCTAGCAGGCTCCTACAATGAGCAGTTCTTC.

V usage is TRBV29-1 and J usage is TRBJ1-3; TRBD1 might be the D (6 bases). This CDR3 contains 14 residues. Trimming took off 8 bases at V and 3 bases at J, with 17 bases between the two ends. Germline CDR1 is SQVTM and CDR2 is ANQGSEA. CDR3 sequence (DNA): TGCAGCCCGGACCAGGGGCGAAATGGAAACACCATATATTTT. This sequence encodes CSPDQGRNGNTIYF. Using reference TRBV29-1 and TRBJ1-3 for the parts outside the CDR3, the full variable domain is SAVISQKPSRDICQRGTSLTIQCQVDSQVTMMFWYRQQPGQSLTLIATANQGSEATYESGFVIDKFPISRPNLTFSTLTVSNMSPEDSSIYLCSPDQGRNGNTIYFGEGSWLTVV.

The rearrangement uses TRBV9 and TRBJ1-5, with no clear D. The CDR3 runs 14 residues. Germline assignment: CDR1 SGDLS and CDR2 YYNGEE. V was trimmed by 0 bases and J by 9 bases, leaving 13 bases between them. The CDR3 protein is CASSVAGGDSPQHF. The CDR3 DNA reads TGTGCCAGCAGCGTAGCGGGAGGAGATTCGCCCCAGCATTTT.

The J gene is TRBJ1-5, the V gene TRBV7-9; TRBD1 agrees at 7 bases. V was pared by 8 bases and J by 4 bases, with 8 bases of the junction left unmatched. Germline V gene data show CDR1 as SEHNR and CDR2 as FQNEAQ (reference sequence). The CDR3 has 14 amino acids. CDR3 in DNA: TGTGCCAGCCAAGCAGGGACAGATAATCAGCCCCAGCATTTT. Translated, it gives CASQAGTDNQPQHF. The full variable domain, in which reference TRBV7-9 and TRBJ1-5 provide the parts outside the CDR3, is DTGVSQNPRHKITKRGQNVTFRCDPISEHNRLYWYRQTLGQGPEFLTYFQNEAQLEKSRLLSDRFSAERPKGSFSTLEIQRTEQGDSAMYLCASQAGTDNQPQHFGDGTRLSIL.

DNA for the CDR3: TGTGCCTGGGCAAGGACAGGGGCCAACTATGGCTACACCTTC. It is translated as CAWARTGANYGYTF. The V call is TRBV30, the J call TRBJ1-2; the match to TRBD1 covers 9 bases. V was clipped by 5 bases and J by 2 bases; unmatched bases: 6. The CDR3 sequence is 14 residues long. Germline assignment: CDR1 GTSNPN and CDR2 SVGIG (reference sequence).

This clone was found a few times. The rearrangement uses TRBV11-3 and TRBJ2-2, with D possibly matching TRBD1 (6 bases). The CDR3 covers 14 residues. Germline V gene sequence: CDR1 SGHNT, CDR2 YENEEA. V lost 3 bases and J 5 bases, leaving 10 bases between the germline ends. The CDR3 protein is CASSLGARTGELFF. CDR3 nucleotide sequence: TGTGCCAGCAGCTTGGGGGCGCGAACCGGGGAGCTGTTTTTT.

This clone showed up just a few times. The CDR3 protein is CARSLVGGRPDTQYF. DNA of the CDR3: TGTGCCAGAAGCTTGGTGGGCGGGAGGCCAGATACGCAGTATTTT. V is TRBV5-3 and J is TRBJ2-3, with 8 bases matching TRBD2. TRBV5-3 is given ORF status, its function remaining uncertain. Trimming at V came to 0 bases and at J to 4 bases, leaving 4 bases not matched to a gene. The CDR3 is 15 amino acids.

The chain's CDR3 is CASSSTGSYEQYF. Here the CDR3 DNA reads TGTGCCAGCAGCTCGACAGGCTCCTACGAGCAGTACTTC. The genes are TRBV11-2 and TRBJ2-7; a possible D gene is TRBD1 (6 bases). Germline lookup yields CDR1 SGHAT and CDR2 FQNNGV. Trimming stripped 4 bases from V and 0 bases from J, with 7 bases between. The CDR3 contains 13 residues.

J is TRBJ1-1 and V is TRBV27; TRBD1 agrees at 8 bases. V lost 3 bases to trimming and J lost 1 base; unmatched junction nucleotides: 4. The germline gives CDR1 MNHEY, CDR2 SMNVEV (reference sequence). The CDR3 consists of 15 residues. CDR3 DNA sequence: TGTGCCAGCAGTTTCAGGGGGCGGAGGAACACTGAAGCTTTCTTT. It specifies CASSFRGRRNTEAFF.

The V and J genes are TRBV4-3 and TRBJ2-2, with D perhaps matching TRBD2 (5 bases). V was cut by 2 bases and J by 3 bases, with 10 bases left in between. This CDR3 is 15 amino acids long. The germline V gene has CDR1 LGHNA and CDR2 YSLEER. The CDR3 sequence is CASSQLMGDTGELFF. CDR3 coding DNA: TGCGCCAGCAGCCAATTGATGGGAGACACCGGGGAGCTGTTTTTT.

The V and J genes are TRBV4-3 and TRBJ2-7, with TRBD2 as a possible D gene (6 bases). There are 14 residues in the CDR3. Trimming shortened V by 4 bases and J by 1 base, and 11 bases separated the two germline ends. The germline V gene has CDR1 LGHNA and CDR2 YSLEER. The CDR3 nucleotides read TGCGCCAGCAGCCGGACCGGGGGATCCTACGAGCAGTACTTC. It translates to CASSRTGGSYEQYF.

This clone was seen a few times. The J gene is TRBJ1-2, the V gene TRBV15; 7 nucleotides agree with TRBD1. V trimming: 5 bases; J trimming: 5 bases; junction bases outside the gene matches: 5. Germline V gives CDR1 LNHNV, CDR2 YYDKDF (reference sequence). This CDR3 contains 13 residues. CDR3 DNA sequence: TGTGCCACCAGCGTCGACAGGGCATATGGCTACACCTTC. Residues: CATSVDRAYGYTF. The variable domain in full, completed from reference TRBV15 and TRBJ1-2, reads DAMVIQNPRYQVTQFGKPVTLSCSQTLNHNVMYWYQQKSSQAPKLLFHYYDKDFNNEADTPDNFQSRRPNTSFCFLDIRSPGLGDTAMYLCATSVDRAYGYTFGSGTRLTVV.

A few counts support this clone. The chain combines TRBV10-3 with TRBJ1-1; 11 bases are a match to TRBD1. Germline V gene data show CDR1 as ENHRY and CDR2 as SYGVKD. The CDR3 contains 15 residues. Losses at the gene ends were 6 bases for V and 4 bases for J; bases not matched to a gene: 7. The CDR3 reads CAISGGTGGTTEAFF. For the CDR3, the DNA is TGTGCCATCAGCGGGGGGACAGGGGGGACCACTGAAGCTTTCTTT.

The V and J genes are TRBV6-5 and TRBJ2-7; 7 bases fit TRBD1. Trimming took 6 bases from V and 0 from J; bases not matched to a gene: 5. There are 14 residues in the CDR3. Germline CDR1 is MNHEY and CDR2 is SVGAGI. The CDR3 here is CASRRTGLSYEQYF. The CDR3, as DNA: TGTGCCAGCAGGAGGACAGGCCTCTCCTACGAGCAGTACTTC.

The V call is TRBV29-1, the J call TRBJ1-1, with D hard to call. This CDR3 has 13 amino acids. Trimming took 7 bases from V and 0 from J, leaving 12 bases between them. Germline V gives CDR1 SQVTM, CDR2 ANQGSEA. Written as DNA, the CDR3 is TGCAGCGCCCGACCTAGGTTGAACACTGAAGCTTTCTTT. It is translated as CSARPRLNTEAFF.

The chain recombines TRBV5-8 with TRBJ2-5; TRBD2 matches 10 bases. The V gene end was trimmed by 2 bases and the J gene end by 2 bases; junction bases not matched to a gene: 6. The CDR3 spans 16 residues. Germline loops: CDR1 SGHTS, CDR2 YDEGEE. The DNA of the CDR3 is TGTGCCAGCAGCTTAGGGCCTAGCGGGGGACAAGAGACCCAGTACTTC. It yields the protein CASSLGPSGGQETQYF.